The 15 T cell receptor beta chains reported below all come from one sample, sequenced in a study of cytomegalovirus exposure and HLA in healthy donors. 60 Vbeta and 13 Jbeta primers were used in PCR. Method: immunoSEQ multiplex PCR; TCRdb's copy keeps in-frame clones and lacks some. The sample yields under 250,000 clones, more than 75% seen once. The sequenced sample consisted of PBMCs. The receptors here all came from a human donor in good health.

The rearrangement joins TRBV5-6 to TRBJ2-7; D is uncertain. V was pared by 0 bases and J by 0 bases, with 7 bases between. The germline V gene encodes CDR1 SGHDT and CDR2 YYEEEE. The CDR3 runs 14 residues. DNA for the CDR3: TGTGCCAGCAGCTTGGACCGAGTCTCCTACGAGCAGTACTTC. Its translation: CASSLDRVSYEQYF.

This clone was seen a single time. V usage is TRBV29-1 and J usage is TRBJ2-5; 7 bases are shared with TRBD1. The assigned J gene may be wrong: the sequence end matches TRBJ2-7 better. The CDR3 contains 15 residues. The germline V gene encodes CDR1 SQVTM and CDR2 ANQGSEA. For the CDR3, the DNA is TGCAGCGTGGCTCGCGGACAGGATGCCCCCTACGAGCAGTACTTC. As protein: CSVARGQDAPYEQYF.

The V call is TRBV7-6, the J call TRBJ2-1; 7 bases are shared with TRBD1. The CDR3 loop spans 15 amino acids. The germline CDR1 and CDR2 sequences are SGHVS and FNYEAQ. V dropped 5 bases and J dropped 1; count of bases not matched to a gene: 5. As DNA, the CDR3 is TGTGCCAGCAGCCTGGGGGACAGTTCCTACAATGAGCAGTTCTTC. It translates to CASSLGDSSYNEQFF.

The rearrangement uses TRBV15 and TRBJ2-1; TRBD1 matches 9 bases. The V segment lost 7 bases and the J segment 5 bases; nucleotides outside the gene matches: 12. The CDR3 has 16 residues. Germline V gene sequence: CDR1 LNHNV, CDR2 YYDKDF (reference sequence). The CDR3 DNA follows: TGTGCCACCAAGGCAACGGGACAGGGCACGGACAATGAGCAGTTCTTC. Protein sequence: CATKATGQGTDNEQFF.

V is TRBV14 and J is TRBJ2-1; maybe TRBD1 (6 bases). There are 16 residues in the CDR3. Germline-derived CDR1 and CDR2 are SGHDN and FVKESK. The V gene lost 2 bases and the J gene lost 3 bases, with 14 bases spanning the gap. The CDR3 sequence is CASSQTQGNFYNEQFF. The CDR3 coding sequence is TGTGCCAGCAGCCAAACGCAGGGGAACTTCTACAATGAGCAGTTCTTC.

The rearrangement links TRBV5-1 to TRBJ2-3; perhaps TRBD2 as D (6 bases). V was cut by 1 base and J by 1 base, with 7 bases left in between. CDR3 length: 14 amino acids. CDR1 and CDR2 from the germline V gene are SGHRS and YFSETQ. The CDR3 DNA reads as TGCGCCAGCAGCTTGCCGGGAGGCACAGATACGCAGTATTTT. As protein: CASSLPGGTDTQYF.

The J gene is TRBJ2-3, the V gene TRBV18; 8 bases map to TRBD1. J gave up 2 bases and V 4 bases, and 5 bases lay outside the gene matches. The germline CDR1 and CDR2 sequences are KGHSH and LQKENI. This CDR3 has 15 residues. The CDR3 DNA is TGTGCCAGCTCACTGGGACAGGAGCCCACAGATACGCAGTATTTT. As protein: CASSLGQEPTDTQYF.

The genes are TRBV19 and TRBJ2-5; D is unclear. This CDR3 comprises 13 residues. Germline V lookup: CDR1 LNHDA, CDR2 SQIVND (reference sequence). V shed 3 bases and J shed 5 bases, with 10 bases lying between them. This CDR3 reads CASSMSQIETQYF. The CDR3 bases are TGTGCCAGTAGTATGTCTCAGATCGAGACCCAGTACTTC.

The J gene is TRBJ2-7, the V gene TRBV6-6, with 9 bases identical to TRBD1. Germline V gives CDR1 MNHNY, CDR2 SVGAGI (reference sequence). V lost 5 bases to trimming and J lost 4 bases; unmatched junction nucleotides: 6. This CDR3 contains 14 residues. CDR3 bases: TGTGCCAGCAGTGTCCGGGACAGGGTTTACGAGCAGTACTTC. It encodes CASSVRDRVYEQYF.

This chain joins TRBV7-2 and TRBJ2-5; 7 positions agree with TRBD1. Looked up from germline, CDR1 is SGHTA and CDR2 is FQGNSA. There are 15 residues in the CDR3. V dropped 2 bases and J dropped 5; count of bases not matched to a gene: 8. This chain's CDR3 is CASSLPRGRGETQYF. The CDR3 nucleotides are TGTGCCAGCAGCTTACCGAGGGGGCGCGGGGAGACCCAGTACTTC.

The rearrangement joins TRBV9 to TRBJ2-1; 9 nucleotides agree with TRBD1. This CDR3 has 15 residues. Per the germline V gene, CDR1 is SGDLS and CDR2 is YYNGEE. Trimming at V came to 0 bases and at J to 5 bases, leaving 3 bases not matched to a gene. The CDR3 nucleotides are TGTGCCAGCAGCGTAGTGTGGACAGGGGACAATGAGCAGTTCTTC. Encoded protein: CASSVVWTGDNEQFF.

This clone was seen only a few times. CDR3 nucleotides: TGTGCCAGCAGTGGCGAGTTATATGATAAGGCTTTCTTT. This sequence encodes CASSGELYDKAFF. The rearrangement links TRBV6-1 to TRBJ1-1; unclear D gene. V was trimmed by 4 bases and J by 11 bases, leaving 17 bases between them. Germline CDR1 reads MNHNS; CDR2 reads SASEGT. The CDR3 consists of 13 residues.

The CDR3 loop reads CATSSGSYEQYF. The CDR3, as DNA: TGTGCCACCTCTAGCGGGAGTTACGAGCAGTACTTC. The chain couples TRBV6-5 to TRBJ2-7; 10 bases map to TRBD2. The CDR3 is 12 residues long. Per the germline V gene, CDR1 is MNHEY and CDR2 is SVGAGI. The V gene end was trimmed by 10 bases and the J gene end by 4 bases; junction bases not matched to a gene: 4.

This chain uses TRBV2 with TRBJ1-5, with 11 positions matching TRBD1. Per germline, CDR1 SNHLY and CDR2 FYNNEI. The CDR3 runs to 17 residues. V dropped 6 bases and J dropped 7; count of bases not matched to a gene: 14. The CDR3 protein is CASSKPMDRGRGQPQHF. The CDR3 DNA reads as TGTGCCAGCAGCAAACCTATGGACAGGGGGCGCGGACAGCCCCAGCATTTT.

The J gene is TRBJ2-7, the V gene TRBV6-5; D not certain. CDR1 MNHEY and CDR2 SVGAGI come from the germline V gene. The CDR3 is made up of 13 amino acids. Deletions cut 0 bases from V and 7 bases from J, with 10 bases between. CDR3 nucleotide sequence: TGTGCCAGCAGTTACTCGGTCCGGTTTGAGCAGTACTTC. Its translation is CASSYSVRFEQYF.